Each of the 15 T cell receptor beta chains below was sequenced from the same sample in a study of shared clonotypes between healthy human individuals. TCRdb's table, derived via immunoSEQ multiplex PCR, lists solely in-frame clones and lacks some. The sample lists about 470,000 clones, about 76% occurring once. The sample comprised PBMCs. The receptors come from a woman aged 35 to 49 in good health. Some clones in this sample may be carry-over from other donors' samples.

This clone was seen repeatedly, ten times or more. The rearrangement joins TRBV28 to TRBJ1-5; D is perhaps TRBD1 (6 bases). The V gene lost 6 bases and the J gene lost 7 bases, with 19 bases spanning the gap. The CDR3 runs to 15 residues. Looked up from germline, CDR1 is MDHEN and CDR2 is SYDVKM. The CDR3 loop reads CASRPPRGGGQPQHF. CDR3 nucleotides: TGTGCCAGCAGACCCCCGCGGGGGGGCGGCCAGCCCCAGCATTTT.

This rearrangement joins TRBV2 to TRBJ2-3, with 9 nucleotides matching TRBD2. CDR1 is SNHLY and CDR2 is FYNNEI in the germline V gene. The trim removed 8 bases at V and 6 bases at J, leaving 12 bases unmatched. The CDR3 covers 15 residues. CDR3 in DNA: TGTGCCAGCGGTGCAGGATTGGCGGGAGGGGATACGCAGTATTTT. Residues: CASGAGLAGGDTQYF.

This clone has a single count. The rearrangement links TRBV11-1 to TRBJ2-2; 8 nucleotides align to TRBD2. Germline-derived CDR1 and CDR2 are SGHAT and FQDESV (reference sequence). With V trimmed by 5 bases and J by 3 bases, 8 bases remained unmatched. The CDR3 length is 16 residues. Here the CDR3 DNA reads TGTGCCAGCAGCCGAAAGCGGGAGCGGTACACCGGGGAGCTGTTTTTT. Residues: CASSRKRERYTGELFF.

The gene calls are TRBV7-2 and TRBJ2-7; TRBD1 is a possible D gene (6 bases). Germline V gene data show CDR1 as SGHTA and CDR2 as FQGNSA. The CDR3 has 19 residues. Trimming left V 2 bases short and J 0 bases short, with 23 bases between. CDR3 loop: CASSLNYVGARDNSYEQYF. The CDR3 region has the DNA TGTGCCAGCAGCTTAAATTACGTGGGTGCCCGGGACAACTCCTACGAGCAGTACTTC.

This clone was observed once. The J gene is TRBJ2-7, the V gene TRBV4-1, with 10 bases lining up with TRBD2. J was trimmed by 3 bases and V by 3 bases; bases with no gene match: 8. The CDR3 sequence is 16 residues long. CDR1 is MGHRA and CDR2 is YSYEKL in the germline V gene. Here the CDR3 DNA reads TGCGCCAGCAGCCAGGCCACTAGCGGGATAGGCTACGAGCAGTACTTC. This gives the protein CASSQATSGIGYEQYF.

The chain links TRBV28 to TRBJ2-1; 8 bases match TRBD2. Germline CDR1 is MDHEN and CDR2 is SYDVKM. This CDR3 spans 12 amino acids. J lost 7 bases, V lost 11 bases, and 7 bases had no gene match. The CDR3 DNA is TGTGCCTCCTCAACGGGGGGGAATGAGCAGTTCTTC. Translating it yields CASSTGGNEQFF.

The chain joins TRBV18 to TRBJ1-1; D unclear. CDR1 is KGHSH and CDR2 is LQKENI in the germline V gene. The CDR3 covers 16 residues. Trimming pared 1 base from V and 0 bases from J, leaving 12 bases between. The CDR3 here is CASSPLAGDMNTEAFF. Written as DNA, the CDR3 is TGTGCCAGCTCACCACTTGCGGGCGACATGAACACTGAAGCTTTCTTT.

The CDR3 sequence: CASSPQGPGENIQYF. The CDR3 DNA reads TGTGCCAGCTCACCACAAGGCCCCGGGGAAAACATTCAGTACTTC. The rearrangement uses TRBV18 and TRBJ2-4, with TRBD2 as a possible D gene (5 bases). V lost 1 base and J 5 bases, leaving 12 bases between the germline ends. There are 15 residues in the CDR3. CDR1 and CDR2 from the germline V gene are KGHSH and LQKENI.

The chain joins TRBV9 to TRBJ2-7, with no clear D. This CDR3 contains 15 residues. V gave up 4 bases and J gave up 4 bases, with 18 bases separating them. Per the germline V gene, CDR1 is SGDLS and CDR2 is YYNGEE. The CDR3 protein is CASSPHSDPFYEQYF. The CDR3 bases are TGTGCCAGCAGCCCCCACAGTGACCCATTTTACGAGCAGTACTTC.

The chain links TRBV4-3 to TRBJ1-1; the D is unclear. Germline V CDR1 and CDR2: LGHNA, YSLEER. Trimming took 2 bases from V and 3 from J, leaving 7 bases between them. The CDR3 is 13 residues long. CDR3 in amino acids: CASSQKQHTEAFF. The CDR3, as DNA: TGCGCCAGCAGCCAAAAACAGCACACTGAAGCTTTCTTT.

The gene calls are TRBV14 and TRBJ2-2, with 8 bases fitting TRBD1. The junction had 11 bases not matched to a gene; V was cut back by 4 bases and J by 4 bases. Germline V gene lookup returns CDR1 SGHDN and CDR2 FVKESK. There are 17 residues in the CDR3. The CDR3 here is CASSPDRGSQFTGELFF. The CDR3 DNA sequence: TGTGCCAGCAGCCCCGACAGGGGATCCCAATTCACCGGGGAGCTGTTTTTT.

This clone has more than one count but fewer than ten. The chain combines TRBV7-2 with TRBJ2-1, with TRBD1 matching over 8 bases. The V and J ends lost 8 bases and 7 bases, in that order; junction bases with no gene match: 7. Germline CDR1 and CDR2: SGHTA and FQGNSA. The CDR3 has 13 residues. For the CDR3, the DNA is TGTGCCAGCGGGCGGACAGGGAAGAATGAGCAGTTCTTC. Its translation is CASGRTGKNEQFF.

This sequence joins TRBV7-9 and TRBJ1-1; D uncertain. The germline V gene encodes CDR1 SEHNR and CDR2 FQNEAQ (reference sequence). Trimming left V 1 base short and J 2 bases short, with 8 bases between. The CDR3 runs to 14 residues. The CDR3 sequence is CASSLVYGNTEAFF. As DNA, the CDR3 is TGTGCCAGCAGCTTAGTTTACGGTAACACTGAAGCTTTCTTT.

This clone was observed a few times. CDR3 coding DNA: TGTGCCAGCAGCCGGACTAGCGGGAGCAATGAGCAGTTCTTC. It translates to CASSRTSGSNEQFF. The genes are TRBV27 and TRBJ2-1; 13 nucleotides match TRBD2. J lost 6 bases, V lost 6 bases, and 2 bases had no gene match. CDR3 length: 14 amino acids. Germline lookup yields CDR1 MNHEY and CDR2 SMNVEV (reference sequence).

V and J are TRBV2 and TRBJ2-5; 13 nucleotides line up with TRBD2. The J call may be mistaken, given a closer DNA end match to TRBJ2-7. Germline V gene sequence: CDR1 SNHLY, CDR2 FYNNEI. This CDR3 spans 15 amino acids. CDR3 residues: CASSELGLAGREQYF. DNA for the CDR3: TGTGCCAGCAGTGAGTTGGGACTAGCGGGACGCGAGCAGTACTTC.